The TCR beta chain described here comes from a study of shared clonotypes between healthy human individuals (dated by TCRdb to the early 2020s). Study-wide context: The cohort comprised a couple of women and three men aged 18 to 49 years. The study deeply sequenced blood TCR repertoires of about five healthy adults to estimate repertoire size and the extent of clonotype sharing between individuals. Different laboratories and diverse techniques were used to prepare libraries and sequence TCR repertoires, to increase sequencing depth and limit assay-specific biases. Leukapheresis yielded between about 0.94 and 8.9 billion PBMCs per donor. Study-level results and caveats: The genetic and exposure-history diversity represented was limited by the small number of donors. Pairwise subsampling indicated that sequencing depth was expected to affect the degree of clonotype sharing among donors. Only blood was sampled, and tissue TCR repertoires likely differ from those in blood.

Using the deep immunoSEQ assay, multiplex PCR amplified TCR CDR3 regions from genomic DNA. For each cell subset, the extracted genomic DNA was distributed evenly across all wells of several immunoSEQ 96-well plates, and each plate served as one replicate. For unsorted PBMC, roughly 330 ng genomic DNA, equal to roughly 33,000 T cell genomes, was loaded into each replicate PCR. Ten immunoSEQ deep assay plates were used to sequence the unsorted PBMC genomic DNA. Purified libraries were quantified with a Qubit 3.0 fluorometer, sized on a Bioanalyzer 2100, and re-quantified with the KAPA Library Quantification kit. Every immunoSEQ 96-well plate was sequenced on a dedicated single-read 150-cycle Illumina NextSeq 550 flow cell. Regarding the original processing steps: The immunoSEQ output contained only junctional sequences without quality scores, so filtering could not match that applied to full-length reads. Sequences were annotated with PyIR, a Python wrapper for IgBLAST v1.9, and V/J genes and CDR3 were assigned using IMGT germline references. Reads were removed for weak V/J assignments (E-value above 1e-6), missing CDR3, stop codons, out-of-frame junctions, or ambiguous translated residues. V3J clonotypes were defined as sequences sharing an identical inferred V gene, J gene, and CDR3 amino acid sequence. The percentage overlap between two repertoires was calculated by dividing the number of shared unique clonotypes by the size of the smaller repertoire. Richness of each repertoire was evaluated using RTK rarefaction, the Chao1 estimator, and Recon v2.1 estimates of unobserved clonotypes. TCRdb mirrors the immuneACCESS table, restricted to in-frame sequences. Some clones are absent from its copies; in checked studies, under half trace to an unresolved V gene, and the reason for the others is unknown. The DNA was the basis for D and trimming; V, J and clone size are from that table. The table for this sample lists about 450,000 clones; around 79% of them were counted only once. The top ten clones comprise approximately 13% of the sample.

Remarks on this clone: Its antigen is still unknown. Per-base quality was not reported, and no clone a single base away is much larger than it.

Donors were healthy HIV-negative adults with no recently reported acute infections or vaccinations. All donors were Caucasian adults living in Nashville, Tennessee, USA. For unsorted samples, approximately 84 million PBMCs were counted, and genomic DNA was extracted using the QIAamp DNA Blood Mini kit. After blood collection by leukapheresis, PBMCs were isolated using Ficoll-Histopaque density gradient centrifugation and then cryopreserved in the vapor phase of liquid nitrogen. Including cysteine and phenylalanine, the CDR3 has 13 amino acids. Of the read, only the CDR3 DNA is kept; its 39 bases are in frame from base 1. CDR1 and CDR2 are drawn from the germline V gene: SGHTA, FQGNSA. V is pruned by 5 bases and J by 7 bases, leaving 7 bases of the junction without a gene match.

This TCR was sampled from a woman in her forties in good health. Some clones in this sample may be carry-over from other donors' samples. The specimen was PBMCs. The rearranged segments are TRBV7-2 and TRBJ2-5, with 7 bases matching TRBD2. The CDR3 region has the sequence CASSPSAGATQYF. The DNA sequence reads TGTGCCAGCAGCCCTTCGGCGGGAGCGACCCAGTACTTC.